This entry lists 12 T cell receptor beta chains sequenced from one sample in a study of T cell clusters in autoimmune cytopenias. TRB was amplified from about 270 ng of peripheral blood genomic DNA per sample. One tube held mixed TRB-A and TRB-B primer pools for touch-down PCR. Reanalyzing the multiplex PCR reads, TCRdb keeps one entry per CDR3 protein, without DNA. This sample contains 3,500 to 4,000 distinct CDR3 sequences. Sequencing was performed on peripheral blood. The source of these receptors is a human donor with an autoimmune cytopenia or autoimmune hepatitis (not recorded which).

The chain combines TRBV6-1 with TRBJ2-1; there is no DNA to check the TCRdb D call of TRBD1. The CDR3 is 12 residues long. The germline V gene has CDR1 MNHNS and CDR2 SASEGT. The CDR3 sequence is CASTQTGREQFF.

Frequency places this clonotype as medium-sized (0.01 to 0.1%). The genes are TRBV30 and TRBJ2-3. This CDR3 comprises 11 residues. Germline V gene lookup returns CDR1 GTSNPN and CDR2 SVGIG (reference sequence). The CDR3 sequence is CAWTDSDTQYF.

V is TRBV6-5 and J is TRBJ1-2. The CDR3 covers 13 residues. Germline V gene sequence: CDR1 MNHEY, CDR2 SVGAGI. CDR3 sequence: CASSYYLNYGYTF.

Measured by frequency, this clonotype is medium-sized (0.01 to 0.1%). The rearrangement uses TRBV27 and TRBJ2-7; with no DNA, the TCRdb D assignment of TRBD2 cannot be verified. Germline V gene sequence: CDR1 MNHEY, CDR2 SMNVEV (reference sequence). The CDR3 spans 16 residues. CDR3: CASSVVSGLAGAEQYF.

The CDR3 reads CAWSVRDGETQYF. This rearrangement joins TRBV30 to TRBJ2-5; TCRdb reports TRBD2, a call that lacks DNA to check it against. Germline CDR1 reads GTSNPN; CDR2 reads SVGIG (reference sequence). The CDR3 is made up of 13 amino acids. Complete variable domain (other parts from reference TRBV30 and TRBJ2-5): SQTIHQWPATLVQPVGSPLSLECTVEGTSNPNLYWYRQAAGRGLQLLFYSVGIGQISSEVPQNLSASRPQDRQFILSSKKLLLSDSGFYLCAWSVRDGETQYFGPGTRLLVL.

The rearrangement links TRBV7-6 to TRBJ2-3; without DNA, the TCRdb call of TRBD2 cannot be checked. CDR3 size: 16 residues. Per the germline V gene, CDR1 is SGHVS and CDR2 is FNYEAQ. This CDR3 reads CASSLGLAGVSDTQYF. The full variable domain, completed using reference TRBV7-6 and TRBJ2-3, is GAGVSQSPRYKVTKRGQDVALRCDPISGHVSLYWYRQALGQGPEFLTYFNYEAQQDKSGLPNDRFSAERPEGSISTLTIQRTEQRDSAMYRCASSLGLAGVSDTQYFGPGTRLTVL.

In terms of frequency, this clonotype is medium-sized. The CDR3 reads CASSWVAGGFVEQFF. The chain has TRBV6-6 and TRBJ2-1; TCRdb lists TRBD2, though no DNA is available to test this call. Per the germline V gene, CDR1 is MNHNY and CDR2 is SVGAGI (reference sequence). The CDR3 totals 15 residues.

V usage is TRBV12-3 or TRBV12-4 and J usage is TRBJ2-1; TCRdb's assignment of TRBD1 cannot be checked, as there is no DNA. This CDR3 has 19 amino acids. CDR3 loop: CASSFRDRVLSAGGNEQFF.

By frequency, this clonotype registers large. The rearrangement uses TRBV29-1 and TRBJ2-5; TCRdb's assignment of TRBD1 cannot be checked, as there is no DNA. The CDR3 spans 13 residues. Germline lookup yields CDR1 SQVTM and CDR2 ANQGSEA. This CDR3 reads CSVEDWGQETQYF. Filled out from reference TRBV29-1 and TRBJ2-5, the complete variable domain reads SAVISQKPSRDICQRGTSLTIQCQVDSQVTMMFWYRQQPGQSLTLIATANQGSEATYESGFVIDKFPISRPNLTFSTLTVSNMSPEDSSIYLCSVEDWGQETQYFGPGTRLLVL.

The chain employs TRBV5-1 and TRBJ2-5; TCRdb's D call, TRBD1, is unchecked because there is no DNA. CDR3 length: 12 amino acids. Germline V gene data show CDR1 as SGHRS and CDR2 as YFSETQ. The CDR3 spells CASSRGKETQYF. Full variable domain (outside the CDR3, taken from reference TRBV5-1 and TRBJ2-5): KAGVTQTPRYLIKTRGQQVTLSCSPISGHRSVSWYQQTPGQGLQFLFEYFSETQRNKGNFPGRFSGRQFSNSRSEMNVSTLELGDSALYLCASSRGKETQYFGPGTRLLVL.

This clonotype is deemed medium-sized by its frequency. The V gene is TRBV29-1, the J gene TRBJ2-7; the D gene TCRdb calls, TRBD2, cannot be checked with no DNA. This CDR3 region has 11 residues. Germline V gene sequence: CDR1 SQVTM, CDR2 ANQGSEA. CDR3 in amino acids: CSVASGSEQYF.

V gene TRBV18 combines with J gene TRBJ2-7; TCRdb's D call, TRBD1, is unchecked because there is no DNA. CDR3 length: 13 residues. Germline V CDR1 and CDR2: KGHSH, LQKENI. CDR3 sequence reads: CASSGDRHYEQYF.